What follows are 31 T cell receptor beta chains derived from one specimen sequenced in a study of T cells after yellow fever vaccination. TCRdb called the 5' RACE reads again in MiXCR, with one record for every CDR3 protein. The sample yields roughly 500,000 distinct CDR3 sequences, around 21% seen once. This specimen was PBMCs, taken 15 days after the yellow fever booster vaccination. These TCRs come from a man under 40 who received the YFV17D yellow fever vaccine.

This chain joins TRBV20-1 and TRBJ2-1, with 7 bases aligning to TRBD2. This CDR3 is built from 16 residues. Trimming took 2 bases from V and 1 from J; bases not matched to a gene: 8. The germline gives CDR1 DFQATT, CDR2 SNEGSKA (reference sequence). CDR3 sequence reads: CSARTPAGNSYNEQFF. CDR3 in DNA: TGCAGTGCTAGAACCCCAGCGGGGAATTCCTACAATGAGCAGTTCTTC.

This clonotype was observed a few times. This chain joins TRBV5-1 and TRBJ2-7; D gene ambiguous. Germline V gene data show CDR1 as SGHRS and CDR2 as YFSETQ. V lost 5 bases to trimming and J lost 0 bases, with 15 bases between them. CDR3 size: 15 residues. The CDR3: CASRATYPSSYEQYF. In DNA, the CDR3 is TGCGCCAGCAGGGCGACTTATCCGAGCTCCTACGAGCAGTACTTC.

The chain couples TRBV5-1 to TRBJ1-5; unclear D gene. Germline values: CDR1 SGHRS, CDR2 YFSETQ. With 5 bases removed from V and 4 bases from J, the gap between germline ends came to 4 bases. The CDR3 length is 11 residues. CDR3 amino acids: CASSTNQPQHF. CDR3 coding DNA: TGCGCCAGCAGTACGAATCAGCCCCAGCATTTT.

This sequence joins TRBV29-1 and TRBJ2-7; D may be TRBD1 (6 bases). The V end was cut by 4 bases, the J end by 3 bases, with 13 bases between. CDR1 is SQVTM, CDR2 ANQGSEA, per germline. The CDR3 is 13 amino acids. The CDR3 nucleotides are TGCAGCGTTGGTGGGGGCCAGCGCTACGAGCAGTACTTC. As protein: CSVGGGQRYEQYF.

This clonotype has more than one count but fewer than ten. The V gene is TRBV5-1, the J gene TRBJ2-1, with 9 bases lining up with TRBD2. CDR3 length: 12 residues. Germline CDR1 SGHRS, CDR2 YFSETQ. V dropped 5 bases and J dropped 8; count of bases not matched to a gene: 2. The CDR3 sequence is CASSSGSYEQFF. The CDR3 region has the DNA TGCGCCAGCAGTAGCGGGAGTTATGAGCAGTTCTTC.

This chain joins TRBV6-2 or TRBV6-3 and TRBJ2-7, with D possibly being TRBD1 (5 bases). The CDR3 consists of 16 residues. Trimming took off 0 bases at V and 0 bases at J, with 12 bases between the two ends. The germline gives CDR1 MNHEY, CDR2 SVGEGT. The CDR3 sequence is CASSYSIQGPSYEQYF. CDR3 sequence (DNA): TGTGCCAGCAGTTACTCGATTCAGGGCCCCTCCTACGAGCAGTACTTC.

This clonotype turned up a few times. The chain couples TRBV10-3 to TRBJ2-1; 9 bases are a match to TRBD1. Germline V gives CDR1 ENHRY, CDR2 SYGVKD. This CDR3 contains 19 residues. V was pared by 5 bases and J by 8 bases, with 22 bases of the junction left unmatched. This CDR3 is CAISSDRGLPRTISYEQFF. The CDR3 nucleotides are TGTGCCATCAGTTCGGACAGGGGACTCCCCAGGACTATTAGTTATGAGCAGTTCTTC.

The rearrangement joins TRBV18 to TRBJ2-1; TRBD1 aligns across 7 bases. V dropped 8 bases and J dropped 6; count of bases not matched to a gene: 4. The germline V gene encodes CDR1 KGHSH and CDR2 LQKENI. The CDR3 extends over 12 amino acids. The CDR3 reads CASDRQGNEQFF. CDR3 nucleotides: TGTGCCAGCGACCGACAGGGCAATGAGCAGTTCTTC.

There are many counts of this clonotype. A junction boundary mismatches the germline segment, possibly from a read error. The V call is TRBV5-1, the J call TRBJ2-1; TRBD2 matches at 7 bases. The CDR3 length is 15 residues. Germline V gene data show CDR1 as SGHRS and CDR2 as YFSETQ. The CDR3 loop reads CASSLSGGSYNEQFF. In DNA, the CDR3 is TGTGCCAGCAGCTTATCGGGGGGCTCCTACAATGAGCAGTTCTTC.

This rearrangement joins TRBV14 to TRBJ2-7; a possible D gene is TRBD1 (5 bases). Germline V CDR1 and CDR2: SGHDN, FVKESK. The CDR3 loop spans 15 amino acids. V lost 4 bases and J lost 3, with 16 bases in between. CDR3 protein: CASSRTGSPDYEQYF. CDR3 coding DNA: TGTGCCAGCAGCCGTACAGGAAGTCCGGACTACGAGCAGTACTTC. The variable domain in full, completed from reference TRBV14 and TRBJ2-7, reads EAGVTQFPSHSVIEKGQTVTLRCDPISGHDNLYWYRRVMGKEIKFLLHFVKESKQDESGMPNNRFLAERTGGTYSTLKVQPAELEDSGVYFCASSRTGSPDYEQYFGPGTRLTVT.

The rearrangement links TRBV12-3 or TRBV12-4 to TRBJ1-5, with TRBD1 matching 7 bases. V trimming: 6 bases; J trimming: 1 base; junction bases outside the gene matches: 6. This CDR3 is built from 15 residues. The CDR3 nucleotides are TGTGCCAGCAGCCCGACAGGGCTCAGCAATCAGCCCCAGCATTTT. This gives the protein CASSPTGLSNQPQHF.

The chain recombines TRBV5-6 with TRBJ2-1, with 10 bases matching TRBD2. This CDR3 contains 14 residues. V lost 0 bases and J lost 14; bases outside the gene matches: 8. Germline V gene lookup returns CDR1 SGHDT and CDR2 YYEEEE. The CDR3 DNA follows: TGTGCCAGCAGCTTGGAAGCTAGCGGGAGTTTAGAGTTCTTC. Translation gives CASSLEASGSLEFF.

This clonotype has a handful of counts. The chain is built from TRBV28 and TRBJ2-7; D perhaps matches TRBD2 (5 bases). The V end was cut by 4 bases, the J end by 3 bases, with 10 bases between. Germline values: CDR1 MDHEN, CDR2 SYDVKM. This CDR3 is built from 13 residues. The CDR3 loop reads CASSWGVSYEQYF. In DNA form, the CDR3 reads TGTGCCAGCAGTTGGGGAGTGAGCTACGAGCAGTACTTC.

The chain links TRBV4-1 to TRBJ2-1, with a tentative D call TRBD2 (6 bases). CDR3 length equals 15 residues. Germline assignment: CDR1 MGHRA and CDR2 YSYEKL. The V gene lost 4 bases and the J gene lost 4 bases, with 14 bases spanning the gap. This chain's CDR3 is CASSLRTISYNEQFF. CDR3 DNA sequence: TGCGCCAGCAGCCTACGGACTATTTCGTACAATGAGCAGTTCTTC.

There are a few counts of this clonotype. This chain joins TRBV19 and TRBJ2-1; perhaps TRBD2 as D (6 bases). V was trimmed by 3 bases and J by 6 bases, leaving 12 bases between them. The CDR3 totals 14 residues. The germline CDR1 and CDR2 sequences are LNHDA and SQIVND (reference sequence). As DNA, the CDR3 is TGTGCCAGTAGTATCCGGGACTTTGCCAATGAGCAGTTCTTC. It encodes CASSIRDFANEQFF.

The V gene is TRBV15, the J gene TRBJ2-2; 10 bases agree with TRBD1. CDR3 length: 17 amino acids. The J segment lost 3 bases and the V segment lost 5 bases, leaving 9 bases of the junction unmatched. The germline gives CDR1 LNHNV, CDR2 YYDKDF (reference sequence). CDR3 bases: TGTGCCACCAGCCCCCCCCTCGGGACAGGGGACACCGGGGAGCTGTTTTTT. This encodes CATSPPLGTGDTGELFF.

Only a few counts were recorded for this clonotype. CDR3 sequence reads: CASSLAPSGTDTQYF. The CDR3 DNA is TGTGCCAGCAGCTTGGCCCCGTCCGGGACAGATACGCAGTATTTT. V and J are TRBV5-6 and TRBJ2-3, with D unclear. This CDR3 comprises 15 residues. The germline CDR1 and CDR2 sequences are SGHDT and YYEEEE. V was shortened by 0 bases and J by 3 bases, with 11 bases between the two germline ends.

A note on this clonotype: The junction departs from the called germline gene at one end, perhaps through a read error. This rearrangement joins TRBV5-1 to TRBJ2-5, with D perhaps TRBD1 or TRBD2 (5 bases each). The CDR3 spans 13 residues. The V gene's germline CDR1 is SGHRS and CDR2 YFSETQ. The CDR3 DNA reads TGCGCCAGCAGCCCTGGGGCTGAGCGGACCCAGTACTTT. Translation: CASSPGAERTQYF.

This clonotype was observed many times. In DNA form, the CDR3 reads TGTGCCAGCAGCAAACTAGCGGGAGTATTTACTTACAATGAGCAGTTCTTC. Protein product: CASSKLAGVFTYNEQFF. The rearrangement links TRBV7-2 to TRBJ2-1, with 11 positions matching TRBD2. Germline CDR1 and CDR2: SGHTA and FQGNSA. This CDR3 contains 17 residues. V shed 5 bases, J shed 4 bases, and the junction held 10 bases outside the gene matches.

The CDR3 sequence is CASSSNGEAGELFF. CDR3 nucleotides: TGTGCCAGCAGTTCGAACGGGGAAGCCGGGGAGCTGTTTTTT. The chain is built from TRBV6-2 or TRBV6-3 and TRBJ2-2; possibly TRBD2 for D (5 bases). CDR1 is MNHEY, CDR2 SVGEGT, per germline. Trimming left V 4 bases short and J 6 bases short, with 12 bases between. CDR3 length: 14 residues.

This clonotype has at least ten counts. This chain connects TRBV10-3 to TRBJ2-3, with 8 positions matching TRBD1. The ends lost 8 bases at V and 0 bases at J; junction bases unmatched: 16. The CDR3 contains 18 residues. Germline assignment: CDR1 ENHRY and CDR2 SYGVKD. CDR3 amino acids: CAIGGGQDIVGSTDTQYF. CDR3 nucleotides: TGTGCCATCGGAGGGGGACAGGATATCGTGGGGAGCACAGATACGCAGTATTTT.

This clonotype was observed a few times. V gene TRBV7-8 combines with J gene TRBJ2-5; a weak D match, TRBD2 (6 bases). Between the trimmed V and J ends, which lost 3 bases and 2 bases, there was a span of 16 bases. CDR3 length: 16 residues. Germline assignment: CDR1 SGHVS and CDR2 FQNEAQ. This chain's CDR3 is CASSFLSASVQETQYF. CDR3 bases: TGTGCCAGCAGCTTTCTCTCGGCTAGCGTGCAAGAGACCCAGTACTTC.

This clonotype appeared a few times. This rearrangement joins TRBV5-1 to TRBJ2-1, with D perhaps assigned TRBD1 or TRBD2 (6 bases each). This CDR3 is built from 15 residues. Germline V gives CDR1 SGHRS, CDR2 YFSETQ. With 5 bases removed from V and 5 bases from J, the gap between germline ends came to 17 bases. The CDR3 protein is CASSPRGQGHNEQFF. CDR3 in DNA: TGCGCCAGCAGTCCACGGGGGCAGGGCCACAATGAGCAGTTCTTC. Together with reference TRBV5-1 and TRBJ2-1, the CDR3 gives the full variable domain: KAGVTQTPRYLIKTRGQQVTLSCSPISGHRSVSWYQQTPGQGLQFLFEYFSETQRNKGNFPGRFSGRQFSNSRSEMNVSTLELGDSALYLCASSPRGQGHNEQFFGPGTRLTVL.

This chain joins TRBV7-9 and TRBJ2-7, with TRBD1 matching 9 bases. Germline V gene data show CDR1 as SEHNR and CDR2 as FQNEAQ (reference sequence). The CDR3 totals 15 residues. The trim removed 5 bases at V and 1 base at J, leaving 6 bases unmatched. The CDR3 nucleotides are TGTGCCAGCAGCGATGCCGGGACAGGGTCCTACGAGCAGTACTTC. It codes for CASSDAGTGSYEQYF.

This chain's CDR3 is CASSTDDRVEQYF. CDR3 DNA sequence: TGTGCCAGCAGCACCGACGACAGGGTCGAGCAGTACTTC. The V and J genes are TRBV7-9 and TRBJ2-7, with 7 bases identical to TRBD1. The ends lost 5 bases at V and 6 bases at J; junction bases unmatched: 7. The V gene's germline CDR1 is SEHNR and CDR2 FQNEAQ (reference sequence). The CDR3 has 13 amino acids.

V is TRBV2 and J is TRBJ2-1; 9 bases match TRBD2. Germline CDR1 reads SNHLY; CDR2 reads FYNNEI. The trim removed 4 bases at V and 6 bases at J, leaving 7 bases unmatched. The CDR3 has 15 amino acids. CDR3 sequence reads: CASSAVLAGVNEQFF. The DNA for the CDR3 is TGTGCCAGCAGTGCGGTTTTAGCGGGAGTCAATGAGCAGTTCTTC.

There are many counts of this clonotype. The rearrangement links TRBV6-2 or TRBV6-3 to TRBJ2-7; D is unclear. CDR3 length equals 15 residues. Germline CDR1 is MNHEY and CDR2 is SVGEGT. Trimming took 5 bases from V and 1 from J, leaving 15 bases between them. CDR3 amino acids: CASSDGLVGSYEQYF. In nucleotides, the CDR3 is TGTGCCAGCAGTGACGGGCTAGTAGGATCCTACGAGCAGTACTTC.

This chain uses TRBV5-1 with TRBJ2-1, with 10 bases fitting TRBD2. The CDR3 has 16 residues. V shed 4 bases and J 2 bases; nucleotides not matched to a gene: 6. CDR1 is SGHRS, CDR2 YFSETQ, per germline. The CDR3 region has the DNA TGCGCCAGCAGCCGGACTAGCGGCTACACCTACAATGAGCAGTTCTTC. This translates into CASSRTSGYTYNEQFF.

V is TRBV6-1 and J is TRBJ2-4, with D possibly TRBD1 on 6 matching bases. The CDR3 spans 17 residues. The germline V and J ends were trimmed by 6 bases and 0 bases, with 18 bases remaining between them. The V gene's germline CDR1 is MNHNS and CDR2 SASEGT. The CDR3 reads CASSKDRTDVAKNIQYF. CDR3 bases: TGTGCCAGCAGCAAGGACCGGACAGACGTAGCCAAAAACATTCAGTACTTC.

This clonotype appeared many times. This rearrangement joins TRBV20-1 to TRBJ2-1; 8 bases match TRBD2. Losses at the gene ends were 3 bases for V and 3 bases for J; bases not matched to a gene: 7. CDR1 and CDR2 from the germline V gene are DFQATT and SNEGSKA (reference sequence). This CDR3 is 15 amino acids long. CDR3 nucleotide sequence: TGCAGTGCTAGCACCCTAGCGGGCTTCTACAATGAGCAGTTCTTC. The encoded protein is CSASTLAGFYNEQFF.

This clonotype was detected a few times. The gene calls are TRBV4-1 and TRBJ2-2, with unresolved D. The CDR3 covers 15 residues. The germline V gene has CDR1 MGHRA and CDR2 YSYEKL. V lost 4 bases to trimming and J lost 6 bases, with 15 bases between them. The CDR3 loop is CASSLLAMGPGELFF. The CDR3 nucleotides read TGCGCCAGCAGCCTCCTCGCTATGGGCCCCGGGGAGCTGTTTTTT.